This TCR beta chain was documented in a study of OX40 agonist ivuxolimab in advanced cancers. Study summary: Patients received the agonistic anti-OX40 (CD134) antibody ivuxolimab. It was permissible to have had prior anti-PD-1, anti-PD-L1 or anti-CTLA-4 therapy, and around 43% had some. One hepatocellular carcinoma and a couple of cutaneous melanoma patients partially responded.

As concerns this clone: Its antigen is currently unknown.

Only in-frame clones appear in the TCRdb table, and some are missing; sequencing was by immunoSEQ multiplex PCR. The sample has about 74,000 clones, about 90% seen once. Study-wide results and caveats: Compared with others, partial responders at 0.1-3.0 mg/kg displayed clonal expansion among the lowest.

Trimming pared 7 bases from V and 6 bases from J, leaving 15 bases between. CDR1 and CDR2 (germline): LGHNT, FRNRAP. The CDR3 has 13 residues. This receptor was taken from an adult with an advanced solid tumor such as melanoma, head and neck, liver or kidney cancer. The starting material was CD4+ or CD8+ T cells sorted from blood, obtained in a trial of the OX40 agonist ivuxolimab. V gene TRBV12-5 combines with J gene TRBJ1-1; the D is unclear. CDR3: CASALSPGPEAFF. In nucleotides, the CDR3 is TGTGCTAGTGCCCTGAGCCCGGGCCCTGAAGCTTTCTTT.